The 28 T cell receptor beta chains below come from one sample, sequenced in a study of human T cells and chemical hapten exposure. The time point was: patch test 1, 2 weeks after DPC sensitization. As for treatment: therapeutic diphenylcyclopropenone sensitization with weekly scalp DPC. TCRdb redid the calling of the RACE reads with MiXCR, one entry per CDR3 protein. Of tens of thousands of distinct CDR3 sequences listed, 10% were seen once; the top ten hold 1.1% to 1.5%. Specimen: whole blood, collected in connection with sensitization to the hapten diphenylcyclopropenone (DPC). These receptors were taken from a woman between 45 and 60 years old with alopecia areata. Some clones in this sample may be carry-over from other donors' samples.

This clonotype occurred a few times. J is TRBJ2-1 and V is TRBV28, with 11 bases identical to TRBD1. Trimming at V came to 5 bases and at J to 6 bases, leaving 6 bases not matched to a gene. CDR1 is MDHEN and CDR2 is SYDVKM in the germline V gene. The CDR3 has 15 amino acids. The CDR3 is CASSDGQGAFNEQFF. The CDR3 bases are TGTGCCAGCAGTGACGGACAGGGGGCCTTCAATGAGCAGTTCTTC.

In this sample, this clonotype turned up a few times. The chain is built from TRBV11-2 and TRBJ1-5; 9 bases map to TRBD1. The germline CDR1 and CDR2 sequences are SGHAT and FQNNGV. V shed 5 bases and J 4 bases; nucleotides not matched to a gene: 6. The CDR3 is 15 residues long. CDR3 DNA sequence: TGTGCCAGCAGCGACGGGACAGGGCAAAATCAGCCCCAGCATTTT. It codes for CASSDGTGQNQPQHF.

The chain employs TRBV29-1 and TRBJ2-5, with 7 bases matching TRBD1. There are 13 residues in the CDR3. CDR1 and CDR2 from the germline V gene are SQVTM and ANQGSEA. V gave up 7 bases and J gave up 5 bases; unmatched junction bases: 10. This CDR3 reads CSGEGARKETQYF. In nucleotides, the CDR3 is TGCAGCGGAGAGGGGGCGCGGAAGGAGACCCAGTACTTC. The full variable domain, with the rest looked up from reference TRBV29-1 and TRBJ2-5, is SAVISQKPSRDICQRGTSLTIQCQVDSQVTMMFWYRQQPGQSLTLIATANQGSEATYESGFVIDKFPISRPNLTFSTLTVSNMSPEDSSIYLCSGEGARKETQYFGPGTRLLVL.

The rearrangement uses TRBV7-2 and TRBJ1-4, with 7 bases identical to TRBD1. The CDR3 contains 16 residues. Trimming removed 5 bases from V and 7 bases from J; junction bases left unmatched: 13. CDR1 is SGHTA, CDR2 FQGNSA, per germline. The chain's CDR3 is CASSRQGSNSFEKLFF. The CDR3 nucleotides read TGTGCCAGCAGCCGACAGGGTTCGAACTCTTTTGAAAAACTGTTTTTT.

This clonotype was recorded a few times. V is TRBV29-1 and J is TRBJ2-2; TRBD1 aligns across 7 bases. This CDR3 has 14 residues. Germline CDR1 and CDR2: SQVTM and ANQGSEA. Trimming cost V 5 bases and J 3 bases; bases outside gene matches: 6. The CDR3 nucleotides are TGCAGCGTTAAGGACAGGTCGCACACCGGGGAGCTGTTTTTT. This sequence encodes CSVKDRSHTGELFF.

The CDR3 region is CASSFLLGGYSNQPQHF. The DNA for the CDR3 is TGTGCCAGCAGTTTTCTTCTGGGGGGTTATAGCAATCAGCCCCAGCATTTT. The rearrangement joins TRBV12-3 or TRBV12-4 to TRBJ1-5; a possible D gene is TRBD1 (5 bases). The CDR3 is made up of 17 amino acids. Trimming took 3 bases from V and 0 from J, leaving 15 bases between them.

The rearrangement joins TRBV29-1 to TRBJ1-1, with D uncertain. Germline V gene sequence: CDR1 SQVTM, CDR2 ANQGSEA. Trimming took off 4 bases at V and 6 bases at J, with 12 bases between the two ends. This CDR3 has 12 amino acids. DNA of the CDR3: TGCAGCGTTGGGGCTGGGCCTCCTGAAGCTTTCTTT. Translating gives CSVGAGPPEAFF.

CDR3 bases: TGCAGCGTCCGGCAGGGACGTCTGAACACTGAAGCTTTCTTT. This encodes CSVRQGRLNTEAFF. The rearrangement links TRBV29-1 to TRBJ1-1; the D gene is possibly TRBD1 (5 bases). This CDR3 has 14 amino acids. Germline assignment: CDR1 SQVTM and CDR2 ANQGSEA. Trimming removed 6 bases from V and 0 bases from J, with 14 bases in between. Full variable domain (outside the CDR3, taken from reference TRBV29-1 and TRBJ1-1): SAVISQKPSRDICQRGTSLTIQCQVDSQVTMMFWYRQQPGQSLTLIATANQGSEATYESGFVIDKFPISRPNLTFSTLTVSNMSPEDSSIYLCSVRQGRLNTEAFFGQGTRLTVV.

In its sample, this clonotype was seen many times. The chain couples TRBV7-6 to TRBJ2-1; D call uncertain. Per germline, CDR1 SGHVS and CDR2 FNYEAQ. This CDR3 has 18 amino acids. V was pared by 0 bases and J by 0 bases, with 15 bases between. CDR3 sequence reads: CASSLAGFAARSYNEQFF. CDR3 DNA sequence: TGTGCCAGCAGCTTAGCGGGCTTCGCCGCCCGCTCCTACAATGAGCAGTTCTTC.

This clonotype was seen a handful of times. The rearrangement links TRBV29-1 to TRBJ2-3; D unclear. Germline loops: CDR1 SQVTM, CDR2 ANQGSEA. Trimming took off 4 bases at V and 3 bases at J, with 5 bases between the two ends. This CDR3 has 11 amino acids. The CDR3 spells CSVGLTDTQYF. CDR3 DNA sequence: TGCAGCGTTGGTTTGACAGATACGCAGTATTTT.

The chain joins TRBV11-2 to TRBJ2-5, with D possibly TRBD2 on 5 matching bases. Trimming stripped 5 bases from V and 6 bases from J, with 13 bases between. The CDR3 spans 13 residues. CDR1 and CDR2 from the germline V gene are SGHAT and FQNNGV. Here the CDR3 reads CASSPGLGKTQYF. Here the CDR3 DNA reads TGTGCCAGCAGCCCGGGATTGGGGAAGACCCAGTACTTC.

This chain uses TRBV29-1 with TRBJ2-7; D is perhaps TRBD1 (6 bases). CDR1 SQVTM and CDR2 ANQGSEA come from the germline V gene. The CDR3 is made up of 14 amino acids. Trimming left V 7 bases short and J 3 bases short, with 19 bases between. This CDR3 is CSAGAGTPYYEQYF. The DNA of the CDR3 is TGCAGCGCCGGAGCCGGGACACCCTACTACGAGCAGTACTTC.

This clonotype appeared a few times. This chain uses TRBV5-4 with TRBJ2-3; no definite D call. This CDR3 region has 14 residues. Germline V gives CDR1 SGHNT, CDR2 YYREEE (reference sequence). The germline V and J ends were trimmed by 2 bases and 2 bases, with 9 bases remaining between them. The CDR3 is CASSLIVSTDTQYF. CDR3 sequence (DNA): TGTGCCAGCAGCTTAATTGTCTCCACAGATACGCAGTATTTT. The variable domain in full, with the rest retrieved from reference TRBV5-4 and TRBJ2-3, is ETGVTQSPTHLIKTRGQQVTLRCSSQSGHNTVSWYQQALGQGPQFIFQYYREEENGRGNFPPRFSGLQFPNYSSELNVNALELDDSALYLCASSLIVSTDTQYFGPGTRLTVL.

This chain joins TRBV15 and TRBJ1-2; the D is unclear. Germline assignment: CDR1 LNHNV and CDR2 YYDKDF (reference sequence). V lost 1 base and J lost 7, with 4 bases in between. The CDR3 has 11 amino acids. The CDR3 region is CATSRGGGYTF. In nucleotides, the CDR3 is TGTGCCACCAGCAGAGGGGGTGGCTACACCTTC. Full variable domain (missing parts from reference TRBV15 and TRBJ1-2): DAMVIQNPRYQVTQFGKPVTLSCSQTLNHNVMYWYQQKSSQAPKLLFHYYDKDFNNEADTPDNFQSRRPNTSFCFLDIRSPGLGDTAMYLCATSRGGGYTFGSGTRLTVV.

This clonotype was found a few times. The V gene is TRBV28, the J gene TRBJ2-1; 10 bases fit TRBD2. CDR3 length equals 16 residues. The V segment lost 6 bases and the J segment 0 bases; nucleotides outside the gene matches: 5. Germline values: CDR1 MDHEN, CDR2 SYDVKM. CDR3 DNA: TGTGCCAGCAGATCAGCGGGAGGGCCCTCCTACAATGAGCAGTTCTTC. Translating gives CASRSAGGPSYNEQFF.

The chain combines TRBV29-1 with TRBJ2-1, with 8 bases matching TRBD2. The CDR3 length is 14 residues. Germline CDR1 reads SQVTM; CDR2 reads ANQGSEA. Trimming took 8 bases from V and 5 from J; bases not matched to a gene: 11. The CDR3 sequence: CSSTGTSRNNEQFF. CDR3 DNA: TGCAGCTCGACCGGGACTAGTCGAAACAATGAGCAGTTCTTC.

A few counts support this clonotype. J is TRBJ1-1 and V is TRBV27; D not certain. CDR1 and CDR2 from the germline V gene are MNHEY and SMNVEV (reference sequence). V lost 4 bases, J lost 5 bases, and 11 bases lay in between. The CDR3 totals 13 residues. The CDR3 here is CASSSMGLTEAFF. The CDR3, as DNA: TGTGCCAGCAGTTCAATGGGGTTGACTGAAGCTTTCTTT.

This clonotype was observed a handful of times. The chain uses TRBV11-2 and TRBJ2-7; no clear D. The CDR3 loop spans 15 amino acids. Deletions cut 0 bases from V and 5 bases from J, with 14 bases between. CDR1 and CDR2 from the germline V gene are SGHAT and FQNNGV. The CDR3 DNA reads as TGTGCCAGCAGCTTAGACCAGCTGGGCACCCACGAGCAGTACTTC. This sequence encodes CASSLDQLGTHEQYF.

This clonotype has just a few counts. The rearrangement links TRBV6-5 to TRBJ2-1; TRBD1 agrees at 8 bases. With V trimmed by 9 bases and J by 0 bases, 13 bases remained unmatched. The CDR3 contains 17 residues. CDR1 and CDR2 from the germline V gene are MNHEY and SVGAGI. CDR3 coding DNA: TGTGCCAGTACCGGGACAGGCCTGTCGAGCTCCTACAATGAGCAGTTCTTC. Amino acids: CASTGTGLSSSYNEQFF.

This clonotype showed up many times. V is TRBV18 and J is TRBJ2-7; tentatively, D is TRBD2 (5 bases). The germline gives CDR1 KGHSH, CDR2 LQKENI. The CDR3 is 15 residues long. V dropped 5 bases and J dropped 7 bases, with 21 bases sitting between them. Written as DNA, the CDR3 is TGTGCCAGCTCATTCCGGGCCCGGGCTTCGGGGGAGCAGTACTTC. Translated: CASSFRARASGEQYF.

This clonotype occurred many times. This chain links TRBV20-1 with TRBJ2-5, with D perhaps matching TRBD2 (6 bases). CDR3 length equals 16 residues. CDR1 is DFQATT, CDR2 SNEGSKA, per germline (reference sequence). Trimming left V 1 base short and J 3 bases short, with 18 bases between. CDR3 loop: CSARGISGVKKETQYF. CDR3 nucleotide sequence: TGCAGTGCTAGAGGAATTTCGGGAGTCAAAAAAGAGACCCAGTACTTC.

V usage is TRBV9 and J usage is TRBJ2-1; TRBD2 aligns across 8 bases. V shed 1 base and J 7 bases; nucleotides not matched to a gene: 7. The CDR3 loop spans 15 amino acids. Germline-derived CDR1 and CDR2 are SGDLS and YYNGEE. The CDR3: CASSVTGLEINEQFF. CDR3 in DNA: TGTGCCAGCAGCGTAACGGGACTAGAAATAAATGAGCAGTTCTTC.

The rearrangement uses TRBV27 and TRBJ1-4, with no clear D. Germline CDR1 is MNHEY and CDR2 is SMNVEV (reference sequence). The CDR3 covers 13 residues. V was clipped by 4 bases and J by 7 bases, with 10 bases between them. In DNA, the CDR3 is TGTGCCAGCAGTTGGGGTATGTTTGAAAAACTGTTTTTT. Translated: CASSWGMFEKLFF.

This sequence joins TRBV19 and TRBJ1-5; the match to TRBD1 covers 8 bases. Unmatched junction bases numbered 3, after V lost 7 bases and J lost 1 base. The length of the CDR3 is 14 residues. CDR1 is LNHDA, CDR2 SQIVND, per germline (reference sequence). CDR3 residues: CASTGTGSNQPQHF. CDR3 in DNA: TGTGCCAGTACCGGGACAGGAAGCAATCAGCCCCAGCATTTT.

In its sample, this clonotype was seen many times. V is TRBV19 and J is TRBJ1-5, with unresolved D. The V end lost 5 bases, the J end lost 7 bases, and 12 bases lay between the germline ends. The CDR3 spans 13 residues. Germline CDR1 LNHDA, CDR2 SQIVND (reference sequence). CDR3 DNA: TGTGCCAGTAGTTCACGGCAAGGACAGCCCCAGCATTTT. Amino acid sequence: CASSSRQGQPQHF.

This chain joins TRBV3-1 and TRBJ1-1, with TRBD1 as a possible D gene (6 bases). The germline V and J ends were trimmed by 4 bases and 1 base, with 10 bases remaining between them. Germline V gives CDR1 LGHDT, CDR2 YNNKEL (reference sequence). The CDR3 extends over 14 amino acids. As DNA, the CDR3 is TGTGCCAGCAGCCGGGGACACGAGAACACTGAAGCTTTCTTT. Protein product: CASSRGHENTEAFF.

A few counts support this clonotype. The chain has TRBV5-1 and TRBJ1-5; D is unclear. The germline V and J ends were trimmed by 0 bases and 5 bases, with 9 bases remaining between them. The CDR3 is made up of 14 amino acids. Germline lookup yields CDR1 SGHRS and CDR2 YFSETQ. Here the CDR3 DNA reads TGCGCCAGCAGCTTGGGTGGCAGCCATCAGCCCCAGCATTTT. Protein product: CASSLGGSHQPQHF.

In this sample, this clonotype turned up many times. This chain uses TRBV18 with TRBJ1-5; 8 bases agree with TRBD1. V shed 3 bases and J 1 base; nucleotides not matched to a gene: 2. In germline, CDR1 is KGHSH, CDR2 LQKENI. There are 15 residues in the CDR3. The CDR3 reads CASSPGTGSNQPQHF. CDR3 DNA sequence: TGTGCCAGCTCACCCGGGACAGGAAGCAATCAGCCCCAGCATTTT.